The rows below give T cell receptor beta chains drawn from one sample of a study of human T cells and chemical hapten exposure. MiXCR was run by TCRdb on the RACE reads, yielding one entry per CDR3 protein. The data show under 130,000 distinct CDR3 sequences, approximately 11% seen once. The sequenced sample was whole blood, obtained in connection with sensitization to the hapten diphenylcyclopropenone (DPC). The receptor set was obtained from a woman aged 40 to 49 with alopecia areata. Some clones in this sample may be carry-over from other donors' samples. CDR3s include the opening cysteine and the closing phenylalanine or tryptophan. D genes are given only for firm matches. Clone size is not always given. Where it is, it says once, few, many or a class for expanded clones.

j_gene	v_gene	d_gene	abundance	CDR3aa	CDR3nt
TRBJ2-3	TRBV5-5	-	-	CASSITASTDTQYF	TGTGCCAGCAGCATCACTGCAAGCACAGATACGCAGTATTTT
TRBJ1-4	TRBV6-4	-	few	CASSDGATFGEKLFF	TGTGCCAGCAGTGACGGGGCTACATTTGGTGAAAAACTGTTTTTT
TRBJ2-5	TRBV18	-	few	CASSPVPNQETQYF	TGTGCCAGCTCACCAGTTCCTAATCAAGAGACCCAGTACTTC
TRBJ2-1	TRBV10-1	TRBD2	few	CASSGLAGVGEQFF	TGCGCCAGCAGTGGCCTAGCGGGAGTGGGAGAGCAGTTCTTC
TRBJ1-4	TRBV12-3/TRBV12-4	TRBD1	few	CASSKQGIFEKLFF	TGTGCCAGCAGTAAACAGGGGATTTTTGAAAAACTGTTTTTT
TRBJ2-5	TRBV27	-	many	CASSPLESFRETQYF	TGTGCCAGCAGTCCCCTAGAGAGTTTCCGGGAGACCCAGTACTTC
TRBJ2-4	TRBV20-1	-	many	CSAGGVAKNIQYF	TGCAGTGCTGGAGGGGTAGCCAAAAACATTCAGTACTTC
TRBJ2-1	TRBV12-3/TRBV12-4	-	many	CASSPSQQGNEQFF	TGTGCCAGCAGTCCGAGCCAACAGGGAAATGAGCAGTTCTTC
TRBJ2-5	TRBV9	-	-	CASSARLAGRVETQYF	TGTGCCAGCAGCGCCAGACTGGCGGGGCGGGTGGAGACCCAGTACTTC
TRBJ2-2	TRBV28	TRBD2	many	CASSLYPGLAGGLAGELFF	TGTGCCAGCAGTTTGTATCCGGGACTAGCGGGAGGATTGGCCGGGGAGCTGTTTTTT
TRBJ2-2	TRBV10-3	-	medium-sized	CAISERGTNTGELFF	TGTGCCATCAGTGAACGAGGGACGAACACCGGGGAGCTGTTTTTT
TRBJ2-7	TRBV28	-	few	CASGEGRYYEQYF	TGTGCCAGTGGCGAGGGCAGGTACTACGAGCAGTACTTC
TRBJ1-1	TRBV7-2	-	many	CASSSRAAEAFF	TGTGCCAGCAGCTCAAGGGCGGCTGAAGCTTTCTTT
TRBJ1-6	TRBV4-3	TRBD1	few	CASSQDREYNSPLHF	TGCGCCAGCAGCCAGGACAGGGAATATAATTCACCCCTCCACTTT
TRBJ2-5	TRBV19	-	many	CASSSRWGAETQYF	TGTGCCAGTAGTAGTAGGTGGGGCGCAGAGACCCAGTACTTC
TRBJ1-4	TRBV6-1	-	-	CASSEHGSANEKLFF	TGTGCCAGCAGTGAACACGGGAGCGCTAATGAAAAACTGTTTTTT
TRBJ1-1	TRBV7-2	-	few	CASSLWSGRGTEAFF	TGTGCCAGCAGCTTATGGTCAGGGAGAGGGACTGAAGCTTTCTTT
TRBJ2-3	TRBV20-1	TRBD1	many	CSAQPGQGPDTQYF	TGCAGTGCGCAGCCGGGACAGGGCCCAGATACGCAGTATTTT
TRBJ2-3	TRBV6-5	TRBD2	many	CASSEGTSRDTQYF	TGTGCCAGCAGTGAAGGGACTAGCAGAGATACGCAGTATTTT
TRBJ2-2	TRBV12-3/TRBV12-4	TRBD1	many	CASSFPPRDSGAGELFF	TGTGCCAGCAGTTTTCCCCCCCGGGACAGTGGCGCCGGGGAGCTGTTTTTT
TRBJ1-2	TRBV25-1	-	many	CASSEGGQNGYGYTF	TGTGCCAGCAGTGAGGGAGGACAGAACGGCTATGGCTACACCTTC
TRBJ2-2	TRBV29-1	TRBD2	many	CSVGRLAGTGELFF	TGCAGCGTTGGAAGGCTAGCGGGCACCGGGGAGCTGTTTTTT